The 29 T cell receptor beta chains in this list originate from one sample, sequenced in a study of T-cell memory formation after mild COVID-19. From the 5' RACE reads, TCRdb called clonotypes with MiXCR, one entry per CDR3 protein. The sample consists of roughly 620,000 distinct CDR3 sequences, roughly 18% of them appearing once. Input material: PBMCs or a T cell subset sorted from them (not recorded which). These receptor sequences come from an adult woman who had mild COVID-19 (a few samples of this study predate the infection). Cell type and time point are not known.

The V gene is TRBV7-2, the J gene TRBJ1-5; 8 nucleotides match TRBD1. V shed 3 bases, J shed 5 bases, and the junction held 6 bases outside the gene matches. The CDR3 contains 15 residues. CDR1 and CDR2 (germline): SGHTA, FQGNSA. CDR3 sequence (DNA): TGTGCCAGCAGCTTTTATGGGACAGGTGATCAGCCCCAGCATTTT. Its translation: CASSFYGTGDQPQHF.

CDR3 sequence: CASSLILGETAFF. CDR3 DNA sequence: TGTGCCAGCAGCCTAATCCTAGGGGAGACAGCTTTCTTT. The gene calls are TRBV14 and TRBJ1-1; a weak D match, TRBD1 (5 bases). Trimming took off 4 bases at V and 10 bases at J, with 16 bases between the two ends. The CDR3 contains 13 residues. The germline CDR1 and CDR2 sequences are SGHDN and FVKESK.

The CDR3 DNA is TGTGCCAGCAGCTTTAGGACAGGGGGATCCTACGAGCAGTACTTC. Encoded protein: CASSFRTGGSYEQYF. The chain is built from TRBV5-4 and TRBJ2-7; 10 nucleotides match TRBD1. Unmatched junction bases numbered 3, after V lost 2 bases and J lost 1 base. In germline, CDR1 is SGHNT, CDR2 YYREEE (reference sequence). This CDR3 contains 15 residues. Combining the CDR3 with reference TRBV5-4 and TRBJ2-7 gives the whole variable domain ETGVTQSPTHLIKTRGQQVTLRCSSQSGHNTVSWYQQALGQGPQFIFQYYREEENGRGNFPPRFSGLQFPNYSSELNVNALELDDSALYLCASSFRTGGSYEQYFGPGTRLTVT.

This clonotype was found a few times. This rearrangement joins TRBV20-1 to TRBJ2-3; the D is unclear. This CDR3 has 13 amino acids. Germline lookup yields CDR1 DFQATT and CDR2 SNEGSKA (reference sequence). V lost 0 bases, J lost 4 bases, and 8 bases lay in between. The CDR3 protein is CSARDPLADTQYF. Here the CDR3 DNA reads TGCAGTGCTAGAGATCCTCTGGCAGATACGCAGTATTTT.

The rearrangement links TRBV29-1 to TRBJ2-1; D might be TRBD1 (6 bases). The CDR3 has 15 amino acids. Per germline, CDR1 SQVTM and CDR2 ANQGSEA. V dropped 0 bases and J dropped 5 bases, with 14 bases sitting between them. CDR3 protein: CSVEETPRTDNEQFF. The CDR3 region has the DNA TGCAGCGTTGAAGAAACACCTCGGACAGACAATGAGCAGTTCTTC.

A few counts support this clonotype. The chain links TRBV5-1 to TRBJ2-5, with D perhaps matching TRBD2 (5 bases). V was cut by 0 bases and J by 4 bases, with 16 bases left in between. Looked up from germline, CDR1 is SGHRS and CDR2 is YFSETQ. There are 16 residues in the CDR3. The CDR3 region has the DNA TGCGCCAGCAGCTTGGGCGTCGGGTCTGGAGGAGAGACCCAGTACTTC. Translation gives CASSLGVGSGGETQYF.

The chain employs TRBV29-1 and TRBJ2-5; D uncertain. Trimming took 7 bases from V and 5 from J, leaving 11 bases between them. This CDR3 region has 11 residues. Germline V gene sequence: CDR1 SQVTM, CDR2 ANQGSEA. The CDR3 DNA sequence: TGCAGCGGTAGATTATTGGAGACCCAGTACTTC. Its protein is CSGRLLETQYF.

The CDR3 here is CASSPHSGRINEQFF. In DNA form, the CDR3 reads TGTGCCAGCAGCCCCCATAGCGGGAGGATCAATGAGCAGTTCTTC. The chain carries TRBV7-3 and TRBJ2-1, with 10 bases lining up with TRBD2. The CDR3 loop spans 15 amino acids. V dropped 5 bases and J dropped 6; count of bases not matched to a gene: 7. Per germline, CDR1 SGHTA and CDR2 FQGTGA.

This clonotype has more than one count but fewer than ten. The chain links TRBV11-2 to TRBJ2-5; perhaps TRBD1 as D (6 bases). Germline lookup yields CDR1 SGHAT and CDR2 FQNNGV. The CDR3 runs 15 residues. V lost 4 bases to trimming and J lost 3 bases, with 15 bases between them. For the CDR3, the DNA is TGTGCCAGCAGCTCTAGGGGGAACACCAAAGAGACCCAGTACTTC. This encodes CASSSRGNTKETQYF.

This clonotype was recorded a few times. The rearrangement links TRBV18 to TRBJ2-3, with D possibly TRBD2 on 6 matching bases. The CDR3 is 12 amino acids. The germline V gene encodes CDR1 KGHSH and CDR2 LQKENI. Trimming shortened V by 8 bases and J by 4 bases, and 10 bases separated the two germline ends. The CDR3 spells CASTSGADTQYF. The CDR3 DNA reads as TGTGCCAGCACTTCGGGGGCAGATACGCAGTATTTT.

The table lists this clonotype with many counts. The chain has TRBV5-4 and TRBJ2-7; 12 nucleotides line up with TRBD1. Trimming cost V 3 bases and J 3 bases; bases outside gene matches: 4. The CDR3 is 15 residues long. Per the germline V gene, CDR1 is SGHNT and CDR2 is YYREEE (reference sequence). This CDR3 reads CASSWGTGGIYEQYF. The CDR3 DNA reads as TGTGCCAGCAGCTGGGGGACAGGGGGCATCTACGAGCAGTACTTC.

Here the CDR3 reads CASSGRLAGGTDTQYF. The CDR3 DNA reads TGCGCCAGCAGCGGGAGACTAGCGGGGGGCACAGATACGCAGTATTTT. The rearrangement links TRBV5-1 to TRBJ2-3, with 12 nucleotides matching TRBD2. Germline V gene lookup returns CDR1 SGHRS and CDR2 YFSETQ. V lost 4 bases, J lost 1 base, and 4 bases stayed unmatched. CDR3 length: 16 amino acids.

This clonotype was picked up a small number of times. The chain couples TRBV2 to TRBJ2-7, with TRBD2 matching 10 bases. The CDR3 is made up of 16 amino acids. Trimming at V came to 7 bases and at J to 0 bases, leaving 9 bases not matched to a gene. Germline lookup yields CDR1 SNHLY and CDR2 FYNNEI. The CDR3 is CASNLAGASGSYEQYF. The CDR3 region has the DNA TGTGCCAGCAACCTAGCGGGGGCGTCCGGCTCCTACGAGCAGTACTTC.

J is TRBJ2-5 and V is TRBV5-1; 7 bases are a match to TRBD2. V shed 1 base and J 5 bases; nucleotides not matched to a gene: 5. Germline CDR1 reads SGHRS; CDR2 reads YFSETQ. The CDR3 length is 14 residues. DNA for the CDR3: TGCGCCAGCAGCTTGACGCGGGGAGGGGAGACCCAGTACTTC. It codes for CASSLTRGGETQYF.

This chain connects TRBV29-1 to TRBJ2-7, with TRBD2 identical over 7 bases. The CDR3 length is 14 residues. V shed 7 bases, J shed 5 bases, and the junction held 14 bases outside the gene matches. CDR1 and CDR2 from the germline V gene are SQVTM and ANQGSEA. Here the CDR3 DNA reads TGCAGCGCCGCTGCCAGTGTCGCGGGAGACGAGCAGTACTTC. Its protein is CSAAASVAGDEQYF.

The rearrangement joins TRBV2 to TRBJ2-1, with 8 bases that match TRBD2. Germline CDR1 SNHLY, CDR2 FYNNEI. V dropped 6 bases and J dropped 4; count of bases not matched to a gene: 14. This CDR3 has 17 amino acids. As DNA, the CDR3 is TGTGCCAGCAGGTCCGGGACTAGGGCCTCGGTTTACAATGAGCAGTTCTTC. Its protein is CASRSGTRASVYNEQFF.

This clonotype was counted only a few times. The rearrangement uses TRBV19 and TRBJ1-1, with D possibly matching TRBD1 (5 bases). CDR1 is LNHDA and CDR2 is SQIVND in the germline V gene (reference sequence). The CDR3 totals 13 residues. V was cut by 7 bases and J by 0 bases, with 9 bases left in between. As DNA, the CDR3 is TGTGCCAGTATCGAGGGGATGAACACTGAAGCTTTCTTT. As protein: CASIEGMNTEAFF.

This clonotype has a handful of counts. DNA of the CDR3: TGTGCCAGCAGGATCGGACCCCTCTATGGCTACACCTTC. The encoded protein is CASRIGPLYGYTF. The gene calls are TRBV6-5 and TRBJ1-2; no firm D call. V lost 6 bases and J lost 4, with 12 bases in between. CDR1 and CDR2 (germline): MNHEY, SVGAGI. This CDR3 has 13 residues.

A word on this clonotype: A much larger clone is a single base away; this may be a read error. This chain joins TRBV7-3 and TRBJ2-7; 9 nucleotides align to TRBD2. CDR1 SGHTA and CDR2 FQGTGA come from the germline V gene. The CDR3 covers 15 residues. V trimming: 2 bases; J trimming: 2 bases; junction bases outside the gene matches: 4. The CDR3 bases are TGTGCCAGCAGCTTAGGGCCTAGCGGGGCCTACGAGCAGTACTTC. Amino acids: CASSLGPSGAYEQYF.

Many counts were recorded for this clonotype. The J gene is TRBJ1-6, the V gene TRBV20-1, with D hard to call. Germline values: CDR1 DFQATT, CDR2 SNEGSKA (reference sequence). V was shortened by 6 bases and J by 0 bases, with 9 bases between the two germline ends. The length of the CDR3 is 14 residues. The CDR3 coding sequence is TGCAGTGCCCCAGTCAGCTCCTATAATTCACCCCTCCACTTT. It translates to CSAPVSSYNSPLHF.

In its sample, this clonotype was seen a few times. The J gene is TRBJ1-5, the V gene TRBV24-1, with 7 bases identical to TRBD1. The germline V gene encodes CDR1 KGHDR and CDR2 SFDVKD. The CDR3 has 16 amino acids. Trimming at V came to 3 bases and at J to 4 bases, leaving 8 bases not matched to a gene. This CDR3 is CATSDRRDSRNQPQHF. The CDR3 bases are TGTGCCACCAGTGATCGCCGGGACAGCAGGAATCAGCCCCAGCATTTT.

This clonotype was detected a few times. The chain carries TRBV12-3 or TRBV12-4 and TRBJ2-1; TRBD2 agrees at 9 bases. J gave up 8 bases and V 3 bases, and 5 bases lay outside the gene matches. CDR3 length: 14 amino acids. CDR3 loop: CASSLRGGYHEQFF. CDR3 DNA: TGTGCCAGCAGTTTGCGGGGGGGATACCATGAGCAGTTCTTC.

This clonotype was seen more than once but under ten times. The chain is built from TRBV12-3 or TRBV12-4 and TRBJ1-5; 7 bases are a match to TRBD1. This CDR3 is 18 amino acids long. V was pared by 5 bases and J by 6 bases, with 19 bases of the junction left unmatched. The CDR3 region is CASSTRGPGQDLGQPQHF. CDR3 nucleotide sequence: TGTGCCAGCAGTACTAGGGGGCCGGGACAAGATCTTGGTCAGCCCCAGCATTTT.

The V gene is TRBV3-1, the J gene TRBJ1-2; no clear D. With 1 base removed from V and 4 bases from J, the gap between germline ends came to 13 bases. The V gene's germline CDR1 is LGHDT and CDR2 YNNKEL (reference sequence). The CDR3 loop spans 15 amino acids. The CDR3 spells CASSQAQVGLYGYTF. The CDR3 bases are TGTGCCAGCAGCCAAGCCCAGGTAGGGCTCTATGGCTACACCTTC.

This clonotype appeared a few times. The gene calls are TRBV29-1 and TRBJ2-7; 9 bases match TRBD1. CDR3 length: 14 amino acids. V shed 6 bases and J 2 bases; nucleotides not matched to a gene: 8. Germline CDR1 is SQVTM and CDR2 is ANQGSEA. CDR3: CSVTGGQGAYEQYF. The DNA of the CDR3 is TGCAGCGTCACCGGGGGACAGGGAGCCTACGAGCAGTACTTC.

This clonotype was seen ten or more times. The V and J genes are TRBV6-2 or TRBV6-3 and TRBJ2-5; TRBD1 matches 7 bases. Trimming took 4 bases from V and 5 from J; bases not matched to a gene: 10. The CDR3 spans 15 residues. Looked up from germline, CDR1 is MNHEY and CDR2 is SVGEGT. The CDR3 sequence is CASSSLDRVDETQYF. CDR3 DNA sequence: TGTGCCAGCAGTTCCCTTGACAGGGTGGACGAGACCCAGTACTTC.

This clonotype was detected ten times or more. V usage is TRBV12-3 or TRBV12-4 and J usage is TRBJ2-1, with 10 bases aligning to TRBD2. This CDR3 region has 15 residues. The V segment lost 6 bases and the J segment 6 bases; nucleotides outside the gene matches: 8. As DNA, the CDR3 is TGTGCCAGCAGCGGGGGGCTAGCGGGAGTCAATGAGCAGTTCTTC. Its translation: CASSGGLAGVNEQFF.

The rearrangement links TRBV7-9 to TRBJ2-1, with D possibly being TRBD2 (5 bases). CDR3 size: 17 residues. Trimming left V 2 bases short and J 5 bases short, with 19 bases between. CDR1 and CDR2 from the germline V gene are SEHNR and FQNEAQ (reference sequence). DNA for the CDR3: TGTGCCAGCAGCTTACCTCTTATAGGACTCAGAAACAATGAGCAGTTCTTC. This gives the protein CASSLPLIGLRNNEQFF.

This clonotype was detected ten times or more. The rearrangement uses TRBV5-1 and TRBJ2-7; D perhaps matches TRBD1 (6 bases). This CDR3 has 16 residues. V was clipped by 2 bases and J by 0 bases, with 15 bases between them. The germline gives CDR1 SGHRS, CDR2 YFSETQ. CDR3 sequence: CASSFGWWTASYEQYF. The DNA for the CDR3 is TGCGCCAGCAGCTTCGGGTGGTGGACAGCCTCCTACGAGCAGTACTTC. Based on the CDR3 plus reference TRBV5-1 and TRBJ2-7, the full variable domain is KAGVTQTPRYLIKTRGQQVTLSCSPISGHRSVSWYQQTPGQGLQFLFEYFSETQRNKGNFPGRFSGRQFSNSRSEMNVSTLELGDSALYLCASSFGWWTASYEQYFGPGTRLTVT.